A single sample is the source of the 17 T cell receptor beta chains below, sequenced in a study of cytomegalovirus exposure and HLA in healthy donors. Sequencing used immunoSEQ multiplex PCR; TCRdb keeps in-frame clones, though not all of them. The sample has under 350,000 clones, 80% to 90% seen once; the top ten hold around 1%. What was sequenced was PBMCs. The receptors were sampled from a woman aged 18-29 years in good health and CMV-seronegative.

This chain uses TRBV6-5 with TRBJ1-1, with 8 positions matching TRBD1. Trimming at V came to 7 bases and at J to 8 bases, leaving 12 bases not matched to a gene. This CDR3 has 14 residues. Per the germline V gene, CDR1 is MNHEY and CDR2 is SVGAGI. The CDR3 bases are TGTGCCAGCACAAATGGACAGGGTCGAGTAGAAGCTTTCTTT. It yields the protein CASTNGQGRVEAFF.

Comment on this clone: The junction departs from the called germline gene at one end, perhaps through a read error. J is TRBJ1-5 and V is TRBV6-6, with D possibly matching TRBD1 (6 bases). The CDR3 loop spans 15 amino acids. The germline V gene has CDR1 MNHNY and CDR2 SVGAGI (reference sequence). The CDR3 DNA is TGTGCCAGCAGCTACTGGGGGCAGGGACATCAGCCCCAGCATTTT. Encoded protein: CASSYWGQGHQPQHF.

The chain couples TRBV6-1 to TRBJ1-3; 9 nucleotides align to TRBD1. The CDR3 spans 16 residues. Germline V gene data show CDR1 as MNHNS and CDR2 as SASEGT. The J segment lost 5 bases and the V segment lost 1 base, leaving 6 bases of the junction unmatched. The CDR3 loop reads CASSEEGTGKRNTIYF. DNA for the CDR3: TGTGCCAGCAGTGAAGAAGGGACAGGGAAAAGAAACACCATATATTTT.

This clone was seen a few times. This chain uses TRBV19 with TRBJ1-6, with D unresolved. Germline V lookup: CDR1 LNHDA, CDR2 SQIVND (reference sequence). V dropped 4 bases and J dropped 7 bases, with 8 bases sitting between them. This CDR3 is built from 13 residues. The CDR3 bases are TGTGCCAGTAGTACGCAGGCCAATTCACCCCTCCACTTT. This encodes CASSTQANSPLHF.

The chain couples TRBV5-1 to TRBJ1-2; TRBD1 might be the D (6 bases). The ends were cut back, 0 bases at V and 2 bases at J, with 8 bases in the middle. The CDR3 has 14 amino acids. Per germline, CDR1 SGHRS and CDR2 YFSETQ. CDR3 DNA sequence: TGCGCCAGCAGCTTGGACAGGGAGAACTATGGCTACACCTTC. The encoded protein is CASSLDRENYGYTF.

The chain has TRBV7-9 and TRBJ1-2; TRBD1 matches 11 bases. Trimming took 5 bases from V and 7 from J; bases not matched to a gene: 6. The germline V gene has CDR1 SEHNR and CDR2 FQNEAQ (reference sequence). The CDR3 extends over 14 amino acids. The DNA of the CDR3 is TGTGCCAGCAGCCCCGGGACAGGGGGAATTGGCTACACCTTC. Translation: CASSPGTGGIGYTF.

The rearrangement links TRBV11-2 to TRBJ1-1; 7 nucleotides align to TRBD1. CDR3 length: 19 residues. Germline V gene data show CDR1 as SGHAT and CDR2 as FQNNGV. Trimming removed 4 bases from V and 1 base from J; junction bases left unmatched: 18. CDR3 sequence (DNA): TGTGCCAGCAGCTCCCGGCCGGGACTCAGGGGGGAGTGGAACACTGAAGCTTTCTTT. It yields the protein CASSSRPGLRGEWNTEAFF.

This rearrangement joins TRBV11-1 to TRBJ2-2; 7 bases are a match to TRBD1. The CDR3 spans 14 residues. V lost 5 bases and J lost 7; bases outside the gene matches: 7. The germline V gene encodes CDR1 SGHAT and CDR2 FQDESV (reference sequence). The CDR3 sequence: CASSIDRDSGELFF. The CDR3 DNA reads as TGTGCCAGCAGCATTGACCGGGACAGCGGGGAGCTGTTTTTT.

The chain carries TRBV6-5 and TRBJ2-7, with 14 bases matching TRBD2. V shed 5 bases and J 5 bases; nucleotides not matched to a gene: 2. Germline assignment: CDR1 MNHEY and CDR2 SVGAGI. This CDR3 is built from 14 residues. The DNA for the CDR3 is TGTGCCAGCAGTGAGGGACTAGCGGGAGACGAGCAGTACTTC. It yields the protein CASSEGLAGDEQYF.

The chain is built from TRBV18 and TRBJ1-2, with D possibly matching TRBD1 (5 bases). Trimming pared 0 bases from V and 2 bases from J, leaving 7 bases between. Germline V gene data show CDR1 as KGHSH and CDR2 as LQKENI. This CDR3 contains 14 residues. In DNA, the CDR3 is TGTGCCAGCTCACCACCGGGGCCGAACTATGGCTACACCTTC. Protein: CASSPPGPNYGYTF.

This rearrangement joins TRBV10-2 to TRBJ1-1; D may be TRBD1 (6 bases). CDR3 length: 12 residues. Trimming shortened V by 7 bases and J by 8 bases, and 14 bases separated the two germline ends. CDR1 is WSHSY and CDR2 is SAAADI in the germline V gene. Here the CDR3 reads CASMDSVAEAFF. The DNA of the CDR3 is TGCGCCAGCATGGACAGCGTGGCGGAAGCTTTCTTT.

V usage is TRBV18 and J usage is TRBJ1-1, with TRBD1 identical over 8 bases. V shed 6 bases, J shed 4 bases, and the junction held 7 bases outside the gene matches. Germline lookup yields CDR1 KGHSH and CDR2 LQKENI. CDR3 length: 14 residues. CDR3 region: CASSQQGGSTEAFF. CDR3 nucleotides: TGTGCCAGCTCGCAACAGGGGGGTAGCACTGAAGCTTTCTTT.

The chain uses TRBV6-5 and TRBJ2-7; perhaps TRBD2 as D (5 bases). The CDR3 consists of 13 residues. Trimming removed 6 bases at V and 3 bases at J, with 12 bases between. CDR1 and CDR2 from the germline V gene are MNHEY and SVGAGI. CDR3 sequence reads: CASSPGEGYEQYF. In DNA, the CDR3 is TGTGCCAGCAGCCCCGGAGAGGGCTACGAGCAGTACTTC.

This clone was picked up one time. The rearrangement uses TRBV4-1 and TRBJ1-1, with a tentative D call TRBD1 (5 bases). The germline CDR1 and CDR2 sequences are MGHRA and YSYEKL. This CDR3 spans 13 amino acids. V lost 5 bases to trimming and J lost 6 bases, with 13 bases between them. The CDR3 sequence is CASSGHQGPEAFF. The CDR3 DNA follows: TGCGCCAGCAGCGGACACCAGGGCCCTGAAGCTTTCTTT.

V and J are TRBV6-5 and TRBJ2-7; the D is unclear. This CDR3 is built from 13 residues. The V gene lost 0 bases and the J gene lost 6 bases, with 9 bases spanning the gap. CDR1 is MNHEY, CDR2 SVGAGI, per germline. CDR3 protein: CASSYSSFREQYF. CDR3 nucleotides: TGTGCCAGCAGTTACTCGAGTTTCCGCGAGCAGTACTTC.

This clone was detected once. The chain's CDR3 is CASSSQGARADTQYF. DNA for the CDR3: TGTGCCAGCAGCTCACAGGGGGCCCGCGCAGATACGCAGTATTTT. The V call is TRBV5-4, the J call TRBJ2-3; TRBD1 agrees at 9 bases. CDR3 length equals 15 residues. The V gene's germline CDR1 is SGHNT and CDR2 YYREEE (reference sequence). V was pared by 3 bases and J by 4 bases, with 6 bases of the junction left unmatched.

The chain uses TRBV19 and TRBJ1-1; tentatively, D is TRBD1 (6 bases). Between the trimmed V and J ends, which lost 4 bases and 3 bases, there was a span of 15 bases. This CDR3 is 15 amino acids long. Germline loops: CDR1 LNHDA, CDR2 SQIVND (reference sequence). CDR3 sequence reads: CASSNGQSHYTEAFF. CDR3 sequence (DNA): TGTGCCAGTAGTAACGGACAGAGCCACTACACTGAAGCTTTCTTT.